The 23 T cell receptor beta chains below all came from one sample that was sequenced in a study of blood T cell repertoires in COVID-19 (dated by TCRdb to about 2020). Receptor amplification or capture employed the immunoSEQ multiplex PCR assay. TCRdb stores this immuneACCESS table with in-frame sequences only. Part of the clones is absent; in the studies checked, under half of the shortfall reflects unresolved V genes, and no reason is known for the rest. In this sample the table shows around 440,000 clones, around 88% of which occur a single time. The ten most abundant clones make up around an eighth of the sample. Sequencing was carried out using peripheral blood. The receptors shown here come from a woman in her fifties or sixties with COVID-19, enrolled during active disease.

This chain connects TRBV7-9 to TRBJ1-5, with D unclear. The V and J ends lost 4 bases and 6 bases respectively, with 16 bases between them. CDR1 SEHNR and CDR2 FQNEAQ come from the germline V gene (reference sequence). This CDR3 is built from 15 residues. The CDR3 nucleotides are TGTGCCAGCAGCTGGGTCGGGGAAGTGGGTCAGCCCCAGCATTTT. Amino acid sequence: CASSWVGEVGQPQHF.

The chain has TRBV10-1 and TRBJ1-6; D uncertain. Trimming left V 3 bases short and J 0 bases short, with 6 bases between. The CDR3 runs to 15 residues. Per the germline V gene, CDR1 is WNHNN and CDR2 is SYGVQD (reference sequence). In DNA, the CDR3 is TGCGCCAGCAGTGAAGGGAGCTCCTATAATTCACCCCTCCACTTT. This encodes CASSEGSSYNSPLHF.

The chain has TRBV6-5 and TRBJ1-2; D may be TRBD1 (5 bases). Germline V CDR1 and CDR2: MNHEY, SVGAGI. This CDR3 spans 13 amino acids. The V and J ends lost 8 bases and 7 bases respectively, with 17 bases between them. This chain's CDR3 is CASYGGVASGYTF. Written as DNA, the CDR3 is TGTGCCAGCTATGGGGGGGTGGCTAGTGGCTACACCTTC.

V usage is TRBV10-1 and J usage is TRBJ2-1, with 7 bases identical to TRBD1. CDR1 and CDR2 from the germline V gene are WNHNN and SYGVQD (reference sequence). This CDR3 comprises 13 residues. After removal of 6 bases from V and 5 bases from J, the junction contained 4 bases not matched to a gene. The CDR3 sequence: CASSRDSNNEQFF. Written as DNA, the CDR3 is TGCGCCAGCAGCAGGGACAGTAACAATGAGCAGTTCTTC.

J is TRBJ2-1 and V is TRBV7-2, with D tentatively TRBD2 (5 bases). V was clipped by 1 base and J by 0 bases, with 7 bases between them. The CDR3 contains 15 residues. CDR1 and CDR2 from the germline V gene are SGHTA and FQGNSA. The CDR3 nucleotides read TGTGCCAGCAGCTTAGGGACTGCCTCCTACAATGAGCAGTTCTTC. Protein product: CASSLGTASYNEQFF.

The chain is built from TRBV5-1 and TRBJ2-7, with TRBD1 identical over 7 bases. Germline assignment: CDR1 SGHRS and CDR2 YFSETQ. This CDR3 has 15 residues. Germline trimming cut 3 bases from V and 1 base from J; bases unmatched to any gene: 7. CDR3 nucleotide sequence: TGCGCCAGCAGCTCCCTTCAACAGGGGTCCTACGAGCAGTACTTC. Encoded protein: CASSSLQQGSYEQYF.

V is TRBV6-6 and J is TRBJ2-7, with D maybe TRBD1 (6 bases). CDR1 and CDR2 from the germline V gene are MNHNY and SVGAGI (reference sequence). The CDR3 has 14 residues. V shed 5 bases and J shed 4 bases, with 15 bases lying between them. The DNA for the CDR3 is TGTGCCAGCAGTCCTCCGGGACAAGCTTACGAGCAGTACTTC. Translation: CASSPPGQAYEQYF.

As DNA, the CDR3 is TGTGCCAGCAGCCGAAGCAGGGCTGGCTACACCTTC. It translates to CASSRSRAGYTF. The chain combines TRBV6-5 with TRBJ1-2, with a possible D match to TRBD1 (5 bases). V was cut by 6 bases and J by 7 bases, with 12 bases left in between. The germline V gene encodes CDR1 MNHEY and CDR2 SVGAGI. The CDR3 has 12 amino acids.

This clone was detected only once. CDR3 loop: CATSDPRGGTMDTQYF. As DNA, the CDR3 is TGTGCCACCAGTGATCCCCGGGGGGGCACAATGGATACGCAGTATTTT. The genes are TRBV24-1 and TRBJ2-3, with 8 bases lining up with TRBD2. This CDR3 comprises 16 residues. The germline V gene encodes CDR1 KGHDR and CDR2 SFDVKD. Losses at the gene ends were 3 bases for V and 6 bases for J; bases not matched to a gene: 10.

The V gene is TRBV28, the J gene TRBJ2-1, with 7 positions matching TRBD1. This CDR3 has 14 amino acids. Germline V gene lookup returns CDR1 MDHEN and CDR2 SYDVKM. V trimming: 2 bases; J trimming: 5 bases; junction bases outside the gene matches: 3. This CDR3 reads CASSLEQGNNEQFF. DNA for the CDR3: TGTGCCAGCAGTTTAGAACAGGGGAACAATGAGCAGTTCTTC.

The chain joins TRBV6-5 to TRBJ1-1; 7 nucleotides match TRBD1. Germline lookup yields CDR1 MNHEY and CDR2 SVGAGI. V trimming: 7 bases; J trimming: 0 bases; junction bases outside the gene matches: 8. The CDR3 loop spans 15 amino acids. CDR3 sequence: CASNSRGLLNTEAFF. CDR3 nucleotide sequence: TGTGCCAGCAATTCTAGGGGGCTTTTGAACACTGAAGCTTTCTTT.

The rearrangement uses TRBV7-2 and TRBJ2-3; D is perhaps TRBD2 (6 bases). The germline V gene has CDR1 SGHTA and CDR2 FQGNSA. V was clipped by 4 bases and J by 0 bases, with 14 bases between them. This CDR3 has 16 residues. The CDR3 loop is CASSSGGIPSTDTQYF. DNA of the CDR3: TGTGCCAGCAGCTCTGGCGGGATCCCTAGCACAGATACGCAGTATTTT.

The gene calls are TRBV4-2 and TRBJ2-3; 10 positions agree with TRBD2. Trimming took 0 bases from V and 7 from J; bases not matched to a gene: 10. The CDR3 consists of 17 residues. Germline assignment: CDR1 LGHNA and CDR2 YNFKEQ. In DNA, the CDR3 is TGTGCCAGCAGCCAAGACTCCGGGACTAGCGCTCCCTATACGCAGTATTTT. It is translated as CASSQDSGTSAPYTQYF.

The genes are TRBV9 and TRBJ2-7; perhaps TRBD2 as D (6 bases). The CDR3 length is 14 residues. The germline V and J ends were trimmed by 4 bases and 0 bases, with 11 bases remaining between them. Germline loops: CDR1 SGDLS, CDR2 YYNGEE. In nucleotides, the CDR3 is TGTGCCAGCAGCCTCGGGGGAAGCTCCTACGAGCAGTACTTC. Its translation is CASSLGGSSYEQYF.

The chain couples TRBV10-3 to TRBJ2-5, with 10 nucleotides matching TRBD2. Germline CDR1 and CDR2: ENHRY and SYGVKD. V lost 4 bases to trimming and J lost 5 bases; unmatched junction nucleotides: 7. This CDR3 contains 15 residues. This chain's CDR3 is CAISGAGGEGETQYF. CDR3 nucleotide sequence: TGTGCCATCAGTGGAGCGGGGGGGGAAGGGGAGACCCAGTACTTC.

This clone was counted a few times. The CDR3 reads CASRMRQVWDTEAFF. The CDR3 nucleotides read TGTGCCAGCAGAATGCGACAGGTTTGGGACACTGAAGCTTTCTTT. The rearrangement links TRBV2 to TRBJ1-1; D is perhaps TRBD1 (6 bases). There are 15 residues in the CDR3. V was shortened by 6 bases and J by 3 bases, with 17 bases between the two germline ends. CDR1 is SNHLY, CDR2 FYNNEI, per germline.

V gene TRBV27 combines with J gene TRBJ1-2; 10 bases map to TRBD1. The CDR3 consists of 17 residues. Germline loops: CDR1 MNHEY, CDR2 SMNVEV (reference sequence). V lost 7 bases to trimming and J lost 6 bases; unmatched junction nucleotides: 17. The CDR3 nucleotides are TGTGCCAGCAATCCTGTGGGTCTCCGGGACAGGGGTGATGGCTACACCTTC. It translates to CASNPVGLRDRGDGYTF.

In its sample, this clone was seen once. The V call is TRBV30, the J call TRBJ1-6, with TRBD1 identical over 9 bases. The germline gives CDR1 GTSNPN, CDR2 SVGIG (reference sequence). V lost 4 bases, J lost 7 bases, and 20 bases stayed unmatched. The CDR3 contains 19 residues. The CDR3 here is CAWNIEDTGTGSGNSPLHF. CDR3 in DNA: TGTGCCTGGAATATCGAAGATACCGGGACAGGGTCGGGCAATTCACCCCTCCACTTT.

This chain's CDR3 is CASSPDRESYEQYF. The CDR3 DNA reads as TGCGCCAGCAGTCCCGACAGGGAGTCCTACGAGCAGTACTTC. This chain links TRBV5-1 with TRBJ2-7, with 7 bases matching TRBD1. CDR3 size: 14 residues. V lost 5 bases and J lost 1; bases outside the gene matches: 6. Germline-derived CDR1 and CDR2 are SGHRS and YFSETQ.

In regard to this clone: A junction end diverges from the germline sequence, so it may reflect a read error. The V and J genes are TRBV5-1 and TRBJ2-5; perhaps TRBD1 as D (6 bases). This CDR3 has 14 amino acids. The germline V gene encodes CDR1 SGHRS and CDR2 YFSETQ. CDR3 sequence: CASSGDTGQGTQYF. The CDR3 region has the DNA TGCGCCAGCAGCGGGGACACTGGCCAAGGGACCCAGTACTTC. Full variable domain (missing parts from reference TRBV5-1 and TRBJ2-5): KAGVTQTPRYLIKTRGQQVTLSCSPISGHRSVSWYQQTPGQGLQFLFEYFSETQRNKGNFPGRFSGRQFSNSRSEMNVSTLELGDSALYLCASSGDTGQGTQYFGPGTRLLVL.

This chain links TRBV6-4 with TRBJ2-3, with 7 bases aligning to TRBD2. The V and J ends lost 2 bases and 9 bases, in that order; junction bases with no gene match: 11. The CDR3 is 15 residues long. CDR1 is MRHNA and CDR2 is SNTAGT in the germline V gene. CDR3 loop: CASSDGYSGGETQYF. CDR3 nucleotide sequence: TGTGCCAGCAGTGACGGGTACTCGGGAGGCGAAACGCAGTATTTT.

The CDR3 DNA reads as TGTGCCAGCAGCCTCGGGACAGAAATGAACACTGAAGCTTTCTTT. This translates into CASSLGTEMNTEAFF. The chain employs TRBV28 and TRBJ1-1; 7 bases line up with TRBD1. V lost 6 bases and J lost 0; bases outside the gene matches: 7. The CDR3 is 15 amino acids. Germline-derived CDR1 and CDR2 are MDHEN and SYDVKM.

A remark on this clone: Other nucleotide sequences in the sample specify the same CDR3. V and J are TRBV3-1 (or the pseudogene TRBV3-2) and TRBJ2-7; no definite D call. The CDR3 has 13 amino acids. The germline V gene has CDR1 LGHDT and CDR2 YNNKEL (reference sequence). V gave up 0 bases and J gave up 7 bases, with 10 bases separating them. In DNA, the CDR3 is TGTGCCAGCAGCCAAGAGGGCAGGAATGAGCAGTACTTC. It codes for CASSQEGRNEQYF.